A single sample is the source of the 7 T cell receptor beta chains below, sequenced in a study of CD8 T cells in Susac syndrome. An amount of RNA that ranged from about 0.45 to 1 ug was reverse transcribed with random hexamers. One entry per CDR3 protein, called by TCRdb with MiXCR from the immunoSEQ multiplex PCR reads. The table lists about 290,000 distinct CDR3 sequences, approximately 85% of them singletons. Sequenced material: CD8+ T cells from PBMCs. The receptors were sampled from a human donor with multiple sclerosis.

The rearrangement links TRBV12-5 to TRBJ2-1; TRBD1 matches 8 bases. CDR1 and CDR2 from the germline V gene are LGHNT and FRNRAP. Trimming took 2 bases from V and 6 from J; bases not matched to a gene: 6. The CDR3 sequence is 15 residues long. The CDR3 nucleotides read TGTGCTAGTGGTTTGAGCCAGGGGGCCGGCAATGAGCAGTTCTTC. Translating it yields CASGLSQGAGNEQFF.

This clonotype occurred a few times. CDR3 sequence: CASREGQRNTEAFF. CDR3 DNA: TGTGCCAGCCGGGAGGGACAAAGGAACACTGAAGCTTTCTTT. The chain employs TRBV6-2 or TRBV6-3 and TRBJ1-1; perhaps TRBD1 as D (6 bases). The V end was cut by 8 bases, the J end by 1 base, with 14 bases between. The germline V gene encodes CDR1 MNHEY and CDR2 SVGEGT. CDR3 length: 14 residues.

This clonotype was seen just once. The chain couples TRBV4-3 to TRBJ1-2; TRBD1 is a possible D gene (5 bases). Germline values: CDR1 LGHNA, CDR2 YSLEER. The V and J ends lost 0 bases and 4 bases respectively, with 9 bases between them. The CDR3 is made up of 14 amino acids. CDR3 in amino acids: CASSQDRVVYGYTF. CDR3 in DNA: TGCGCCAGCAGCCAAGACAGGGTCGTCTATGGCTACACCTTC.

This clonotype showed up just once. V is TRBV9 and J is TRBJ1-5; D remains unclear. This CDR3 is 12 amino acids long. The V gene's germline CDR1 is SGDLS and CDR2 YYNGEE. V was trimmed by 4 bases and J by 5 bases, leaving 7 bases between them. Written as DNA, the CDR3 is TGTGCCAGCAGCATGGGAGATCAGCCCCAGCATTTT. The encoded protein is CASSMGDQPQHF.

The rearrangement joins TRBV28 to TRBJ2-7, with D possibly being TRBD2 (6 bases). This CDR3 contains 14 residues. Trimming left V 6 bases short and J 0 bases short, with 12 bases between. The V gene's germline CDR1 is MDHEN and CDR2 SYDVKM. In DNA form, the CDR3 reads TGTGCCAGCAGATGGGGGGAAAGCTCCTACGAGCAGTACTTC. It is translated as CASRWGESSYEQYF.

The table lists this clonotype with a count of one. V and J are TRBV9 and TRBJ2-3; maybe TRBD2 (5 bases). V was clipped by 0 bases and J by 0 bases, with 8 bases between them. The CDR3 is 15 amino acids. Germline CDR1 and CDR2: SGDLS and YYNGEE. The CDR3: CASSVGADSTDTQYF. DNA of the CDR3: TGTGCCAGCAGCGTAGGAGCGGATAGCACAGATACGCAGTATTTT.

The genes are TRBV19 and TRBJ1-1; 8 nucleotides align to TRBD1. This CDR3 spans 14 amino acids. Germline CDR1 reads LNHDA; CDR2 reads SQIVND (reference sequence). J lost 5 bases, V lost 6 bases, and 8 bases had no gene match. CDR3: CASRSTGGVTEAFF. In DNA form, the CDR3 reads TGTGCCAGTAGATCTACAGGGGGGGTGACTGAAGCTTTCTTT. The entire variable domain, with the rest obtained from reference TRBV19 and TRBJ1-1, is as follows: DGGITQSPKYLFRKEGQNVTLSCEQNLNHDAMYWYRQDPGQGLRLIYYSQIVNDFQKGDIAEGYSVSREKKESFPLTVTSAQKNPTAFYLCASRSTGGVTEAFFGQGTRLTVV.